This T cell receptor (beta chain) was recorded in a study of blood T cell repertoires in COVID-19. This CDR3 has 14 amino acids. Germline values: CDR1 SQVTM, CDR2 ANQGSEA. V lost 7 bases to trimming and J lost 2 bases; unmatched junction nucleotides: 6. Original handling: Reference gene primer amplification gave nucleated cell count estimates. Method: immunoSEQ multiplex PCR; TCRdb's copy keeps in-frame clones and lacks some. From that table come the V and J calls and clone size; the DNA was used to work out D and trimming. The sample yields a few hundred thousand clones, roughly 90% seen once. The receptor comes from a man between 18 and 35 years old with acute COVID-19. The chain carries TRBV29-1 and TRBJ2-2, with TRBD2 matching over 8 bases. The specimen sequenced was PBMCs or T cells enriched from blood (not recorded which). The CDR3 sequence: CSAVTSENTGELFF. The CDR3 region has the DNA TGCAGCGCGGTGACTAGCGAAAACACCGGGGAGCTGTTTTTT.